This T cell receptor (beta chain) stems from a study of blood T cell repertoires in COVID-19. As for the study in general: Samples of COVID-19 (acute and convalescent) were obtained from the United States, Italy and Spain. T cells, B-cell-depleted T cells, or PBMCs supplied cDNA or gDNA.

Per the original data handling: Scientists estimated how many nucleated cells there were by amplifying reference gene primers. Here immunoSEQ multiplex PCR was the method, and the copy in TCRdb shows in-frame clones only, minus some. V and J calls and clone size follow that table, whereas D and trimming were derived from the DNA. In the table there are nearly 95,000 clones, 90% of which are singletons. Germline CDR1 reads MNHNS; CDR2 reads SASEGT. The CDR3 loop spans 16 amino acids. V dropped 3 bases and J dropped 0; count of bases not matched to a gene: 7. The receptor comes from a human donor with active COVID-19. The donor label of this sample is uncertain. The chain carries TRBV6-1 and TRBJ2-7; 8 bases fit TRBD1. The sequenced sample was peripheral blood. CDR3 region: CASSESRTGSSYEQYF. The CDR3 nucleotides are TGTGCCAGCAGTGAGAGTCGGACAGGGAGCTCCTACGAGCAGTACTTC.